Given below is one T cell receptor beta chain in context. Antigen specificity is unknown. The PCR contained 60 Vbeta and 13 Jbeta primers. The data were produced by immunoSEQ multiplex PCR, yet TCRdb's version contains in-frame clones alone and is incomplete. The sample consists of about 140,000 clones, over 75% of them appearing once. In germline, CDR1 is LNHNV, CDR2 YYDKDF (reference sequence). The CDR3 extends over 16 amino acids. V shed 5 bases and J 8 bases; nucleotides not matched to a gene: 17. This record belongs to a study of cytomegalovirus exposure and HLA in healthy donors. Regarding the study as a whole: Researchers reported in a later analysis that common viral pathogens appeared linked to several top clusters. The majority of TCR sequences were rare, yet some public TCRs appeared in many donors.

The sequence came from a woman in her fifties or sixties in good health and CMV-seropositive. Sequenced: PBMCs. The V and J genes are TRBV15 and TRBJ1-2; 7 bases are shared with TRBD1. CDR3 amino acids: CATSERSRQGLWGYTF. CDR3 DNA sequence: TGTGCCACCAGCGAGCGGTCTAGACAGGGTCTCTGGGGCTACACCTTC. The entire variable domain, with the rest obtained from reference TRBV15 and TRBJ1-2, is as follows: DAMVIQNPRYQVTQFGKPVTLSCSQTLNHNVMYWYQQKSSQAPKLLFHYYDKDFNNEADTPDNFQSRRPNTSFCFLDIRSPGLGDTAMYLCATSERSRQGLWGYTFGSGTRLTVV.